Sequencing of this TCR beta chain was carried out in a study of T cells after yellow fever vaccination. Germline V gene sequence: CDR1 MRHNA, CDR2 SNTAGT. This CDR3 has 13 residues. Trimming left V 2 bases short and J 5 bases short, with 6 bases between. Many counts were recorded for this clonotype. TCRdb reprocessed the 5' RACE reads via MiXCR and lists one record per CDR3 protein. In the table there are under 200,000 distinct CDR3 sequences, approximately 10% of which are singletons. The input for sequencing was CD8+ T cells sorted from PBMCs, taken 15 days after the yellow fever booster vaccination. The receptor comes from a man in his late teens or twenties who received the YFV17D yellow fever vaccine. The chain carries TRBV6-4 and TRBJ2-2, with unresolved D. CDR3 DNA: TGTGCCAGCAGTGACGGGGAAACCGGGGAGCTGTTTTTT. Its translation is CASSDGETGELFF.